This TCR beta chain is from a study of blood T cell repertoires in COVID-19. The assay was immunoSEQ multiplex PCR, and TCRdb's table has in-frame clones only and misses some. The sample contains roughly 100,000 clones, 60% to 80% of which appear only once. With V trimmed by 2 bases and J by 8 bases, 5 bases remained unmatched. CDR1 is MNHNS, CDR2 SASEGT, per germline. The length of the CDR3 is 13 residues. The clonotype comes from a human donor with acute or convalescent COVID-19. The donor label of this sample is uncertain. The V and J genes are TRBV6-1 and TRBJ1-1; 7 positions agree with TRBD1. The source material was peripheral blood. The CDR3 bases are TGTGCCAGCAGTGAACAAGGGGGCGGCGAAGCTTTCTTT. Translating it yields CASSEQGGGEAFF.